This T cell receptor (beta chain) was retrieved from a study of low-dose radiotherapy and immunotherapy resistance in tumors. This clonotype was seen ten or more times. The time point here: before trial treatment. V trimming: 3 bases; J trimming: 4 bases; junction bases outside the gene matches: 0. The CDR3 extends over 12 amino acids. Germline CDR1 reads SQVTM; CDR2 reads ANQGSEA. TRAV- and TRBV-specific primers primed first-strand cDNA, covering alpha and beta chains. The authors amplified TCRs for approximately 20 PCR cycles with a constant-region primer and a V-primer adapter. TCRdb called the reads again in MiXCR, with one record for every CDR3 protein. The data show tens of thousands of distinct CDR3 sequences, roughly a sixth seen once.

The origin of this receptor is a male donor with prostate cancer. Specimen: PBMCs, collected before treatment. The chain has TRBV29-1 and TRBJ1-2, with 9 nucleotides matching TRBD1. Here the CDR3 DNA reads TGCAGCGTTGAGACAGGGGGCTATGGCTACACCTTC. Its protein is CSVETGGYGYTF.